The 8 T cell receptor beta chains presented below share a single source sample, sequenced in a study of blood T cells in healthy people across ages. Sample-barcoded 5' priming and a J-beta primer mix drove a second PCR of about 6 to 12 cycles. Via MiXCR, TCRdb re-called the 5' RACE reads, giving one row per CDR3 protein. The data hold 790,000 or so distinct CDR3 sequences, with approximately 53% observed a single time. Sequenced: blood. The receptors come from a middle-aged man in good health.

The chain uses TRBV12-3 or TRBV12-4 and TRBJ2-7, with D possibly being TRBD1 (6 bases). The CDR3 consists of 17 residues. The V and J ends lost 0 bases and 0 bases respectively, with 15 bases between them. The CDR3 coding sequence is TGTGCCAGCAGTTTAGCCGGTAGAGGGGGTAGCTCCTACGAGCAGTACTTC. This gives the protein CASSLAGRGGSSYEQYF.

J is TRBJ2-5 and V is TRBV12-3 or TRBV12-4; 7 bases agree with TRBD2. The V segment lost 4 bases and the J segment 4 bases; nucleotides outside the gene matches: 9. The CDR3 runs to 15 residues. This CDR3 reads CASSSGGGLRETQYF. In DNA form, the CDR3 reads TGTGCCAGCAGTTCCGGCGGGGGATTGAGAGAGACCCAGTACTTC.

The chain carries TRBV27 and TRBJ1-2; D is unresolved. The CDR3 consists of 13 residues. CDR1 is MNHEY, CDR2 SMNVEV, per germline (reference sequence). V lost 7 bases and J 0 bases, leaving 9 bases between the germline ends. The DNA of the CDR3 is TGTGCCAGCACCGCCCGAGCTAACTATGGCTACACCTTC. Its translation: CASTARANYGYTF.

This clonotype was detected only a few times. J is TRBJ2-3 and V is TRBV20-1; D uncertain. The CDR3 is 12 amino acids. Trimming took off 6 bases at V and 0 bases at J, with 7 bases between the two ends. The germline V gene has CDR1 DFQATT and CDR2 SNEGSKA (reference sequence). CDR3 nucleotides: TGCAGTGCCCACGGTAGCACAGATACGCAGTATTTT. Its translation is CSAHGSTDTQYF.

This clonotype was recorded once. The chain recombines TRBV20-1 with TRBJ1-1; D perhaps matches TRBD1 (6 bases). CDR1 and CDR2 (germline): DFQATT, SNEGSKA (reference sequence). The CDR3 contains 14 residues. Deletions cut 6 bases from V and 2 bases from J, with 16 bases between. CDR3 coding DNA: TGCAGTGCCCAGGAGGGGGTGGTAAACACTGAAGCTTTCTTT. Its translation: CSAQEGVVNTEAFF.

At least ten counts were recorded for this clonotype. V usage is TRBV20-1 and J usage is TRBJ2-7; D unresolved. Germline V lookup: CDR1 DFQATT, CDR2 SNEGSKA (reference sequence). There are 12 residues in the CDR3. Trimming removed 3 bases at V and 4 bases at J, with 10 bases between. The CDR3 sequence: CSARPNLYEQYF. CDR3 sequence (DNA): TGCAGTGCTAGGCCGAATCTTTACGAGCAGTACTTC.

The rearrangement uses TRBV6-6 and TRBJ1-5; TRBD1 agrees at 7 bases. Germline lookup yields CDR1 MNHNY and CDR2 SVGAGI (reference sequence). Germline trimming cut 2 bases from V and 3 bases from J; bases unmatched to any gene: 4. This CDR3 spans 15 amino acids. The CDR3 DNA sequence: TGTGCCAGCAGTTACCCGGACAGGAACAATCAGCCCCAGCATTTT. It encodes CASSYPDRNNQPQHF.

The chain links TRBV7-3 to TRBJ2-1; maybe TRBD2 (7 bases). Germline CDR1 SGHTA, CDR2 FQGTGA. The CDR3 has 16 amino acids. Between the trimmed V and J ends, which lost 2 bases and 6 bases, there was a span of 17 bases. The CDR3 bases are TGTGCCAGCAGCTTACCCCAAGGGCGGGGGCGCAATGAGCAGTTCTTC. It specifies CASSLPQGRGRNEQFF.